These T cell receptor beta chains were read from a single sample in a study of early T cells in non-severe SARS-CoV-2 infection. TCRdb redid the calling of the 5' RACE reads with MiXCR, one entry per CDR3 protein. The table lists roughly 46,000 distinct CDR3 sequences, 5.4% of them singletons. This sample comprised whole blood, obtained at baseline. These receptors were taken from an adult who was a healthcare worker with PCR-confirmed SARS-CoV-2 infection or an uninfected control (not recorded which). CDR3s include the opening cysteine and the closing phenylalanine or tryptophan. A D gene is named only where the DNA matches it firmly. The size field is filled for only some rows; it gives once, few, many or a size class.

V gene: TRBV27; D gene: .; clone size: medium-sized; J gene: TRBJ2-7; CDR3 DNA: TGTGCCAGCATGATAGCCACATCGTCCTACGAGCAGTACTTC; CDR3 protein: CASMIATSSYEQYF
V gene: TRBV12-3/TRBV12-4; D gene: .; clone size: many; J gene: TRBJ2-2; CDR3 DNA: TGTGCCAGCAGTTTAGACAGCTCACCCAGCCAGAACACCGGGGAGCTGTTTTTT; CDR3 protein: CASSLDSSPSQNTGELFF
V gene: TRBV5-6; D gene: TRBD2; clone size: .; J gene: TRBJ2-7; CDR3 DNA: TGTGCCAGCAGCCATTCTAGCGGGAGGGACTGGTACGAGCAGTACTTC; CDR3 protein: CASSHSSGRDWYEQYF
V gene: TRBV10-3; D gene: .; clone size: few; J gene: TRBJ2-5; CDR3 DNA: TGTGCCACCGGGTTTCAAGAGACCCAGTACTTC; CDR3 protein: CATGFQETQYF
V gene: TRBV5-1; D gene: .; clone size: many; J gene: TRBJ1-2; CDR3 DNA: TGCGCCAGCAGCTTTGCAGTCCTCTATGGCTACACCTTC; CDR3 protein: CASSFAVLYGYTF
V gene: TRBV3-1; D gene: .; clone size: many; J gene: TRBJ2-7; CDR3 DNA: TGTGCCAGCAGCCTAAAGCCGGGAGCTACGTCTCGGCAGTACTTC; CDR3 protein: CASSLKPGATSRQYF
V gene: TRBV11-2; D gene: .; clone size: few; J gene: TRBJ1-1; CDR3 DNA: TGTGCCAGCAGCCATCGACAGACCAACACTGAAGCTTTCTTT; CDR3 protein: CASSHRQTNTEAFF
V gene: TRBV30; D gene: .; clone size: few; J gene: TRBJ1-4; CDR3 DNA: TGTGCCTGGAGTGTACAAGTTAGGGACGTTGCAACTAATGAAAAACTGTTTTTT; CDR3 protein: CAWSVQVRDVATNEKLFF
V gene: TRBV18; D gene: .; clone size: .; J gene: TRBJ2-7; CDR3 DNA: TGTGGCAGCTCACCACCTGGCTCTGAGGTCTCCTACGAGCAGTACTTC; CDR3 protein: CGSSPPGSEVSYEQYF
V gene: TRBV7-3; D gene: .; clone size: many; J gene: TRBJ2-5; CDR3 DNA: TGTGCCAGCAGCTTGCAACCGGGAGCACAAGAGACCCAGTACTTC; CDR3 protein: CASSLQPGAQETQYF
V gene: TRBV29-1; D gene: .; clone size: many; J gene: TRBJ2-7; CDR3 DNA: TGCAGCGTTGAAATACAGTCGAGCTCCTACGAGCAGTACTTC; CDR3 protein: CSVEIQSSSYEQYF
V gene: TRBV11-2; D gene: TRBD1; clone size: many; J gene: TRBJ2-7; CDR3 DNA: TGTGCCAGCAGCCTGAACAGGGGTAACTCCTACGAGCAGTACTTC; CDR3 protein: CASSLNRGNSYEQYF
V gene: TRBV16; D gene: TRBD2; clone size: many; J gene: TRBJ2-1; CDR3 DNA: TGTGCCAGCAGCCTAAACCTAGCGGGAGGGAACAATGAGCAGTTCTTC; CDR3 protein: CASSLNLAGGNNEQFF
V gene: TRBV6-5; D gene: .; clone size: many; J gene: TRBJ1-5; CDR3 DNA: TGTGCCAGCAGTTACGATGGCAGGGTCCGGCAGCCCCAGCATTTT; CDR3 protein: CASSYDGRVRQPQHF
V gene: TRBV28; D gene: TRBD2; clone size: few; J gene: TRBJ2-7; CDR3 DNA: TGTGCCAGCCGGAGCCCGGGACTAGCGGGAGGGCCCGAGCAGTACTTC; CDR3 protein: CASRSPGLAGGPEQYF
V gene: TRBV18; D gene: TRBD1; clone size: .; J gene: TRBJ1-6; CDR3 DNA: TGTGCCAGCTCACCTGGGACAGACACCAATTCACCCCTCCACTTT; CDR3 protein: CASSPGTDTNSPLHF
V gene: TRBV29-1; D gene: .; clone size: many; J gene: TRBJ1-2; CDR3 DNA: TGCAGCGTTGGAGGACCCTGGGATGGCTACACCTTC; CDR3 protein: CSVGGPWDGYTF
V gene: TRBV11-1; D gene: TRBD1; clone size: many; J gene: TRBJ2-6; CDR3 DNA: TGTGCCAGCAGCGACGGACAGGGAAAAGGTTCCGGGGCCAACGTCCTGACTTTC; CDR3 protein: CASSDGQGKGSGANVLTF